A selection of T cell receptor beta chains follows, all from one sample in a study of technical replicates of blood from several donors. Using immunoSEQ multiplex PCR, the repertoire was profiled, and TCRdb retains in-frame clones only, with some absent. The table lists about 80,000 clones, approximately 93% of them singletons. Sequencing was done on a sample of T cells isolated from PBMCs. Every receptor here comes from a human donor in good health. Both conserved end residues are trimmed from each CDR3.

V gene | CDR3 protein
TRBV28 | ASTTDSKNEQY
TRBV11-2 | ASSLEFKGLEQF
TRBV9 | ASSADIAGELF
TRBV6-1 | ASSGISGTALQETQY
TRBV30 | AWTIEETGRLGYT
TRBV10-2 | ASSEYVAGGPGEQF
TRBV7-2 | ASSLLPEGPRSDTQY
TRBV6-1 | ASSEVHGTSGLNEQF
TRBV4-1 | ASSQRTGGFTDTQY
TRBV2 | ASGVAGTGELF
TRBV27 | ASSPRLAGPTGELF
TRBV5-8 | ASSVYTSTDTQY
TRBV12-5 | ASGLGEPEAF
TRBV7-6 | ASSPDRVSGETQY
TRBV27 | ASSFADRPDTQY
TRBV18 | ASSPLPGGQTPYNEQF
TRBV19 | ASWGTDGDNQPQH
TRBV28 | ASSLAIAGDYNEQF
TRBV2 | ASGGTSGKYEQF
TRBV6-6 | ASRATGVGTNEKLF
TRBV11-2 | ASSPGDSVTDTQY
TRBV6-1 | ASSEGAAGIYEQY
TRBV11-2 | ASSLGHTEAF
TRBV5-4 | ASSVPGLNNEQF
TRBV6-1 | ASSENRGDSGNTIY
TRBV4-3 | ASSQSLWAYEQF
TRBV5-1 | ASSFVAGASYNEQF
TRBV30 | AWSGGGGYT
TRBV29-1 | SVPESGVGDTQY
TRBV2 | ASSGLAESTDTQY
TRBV10-3 | AISESYGFDEKLF
TRBV7-9 | ASSGSGQGDLAANYGYT
TRBV7-2 | ASSLAGRGTQY
TRBV19 | ASGQINQPQH
TRBV5-5 | ASSRGGFTEAF
TRBV30 | AWRDRDSNYGYT
TRBV7-3 | ASSPGTDTQY
TRBV28 | ASSPRTDTQY
TRBV27 | ASWTGRSNTEAF
TRBV30 | AWTPGTRTEAF
TRBV4-1 | ASSLTRSHEQY
TRBV19 | ASSPPWTGGNTEAF